This T cell receptor (beta chain) was retrieved from a study of OX40 agonist ivuxolimab in advanced cancers. About the study: The treatment was a fully human IgG2 OX40 agonist, ivuxolimab.

About this clone itself: What it binds is not known.

Produced via immunoSEQ multiplex PCR; TCRdb's table is partial and in-frame only. The table lists tens of thousands of clones, 70% to 90% of them singletons. V dropped 5 bases and J dropped 5 bases, with 16 bases sitting between them. Germline V lookup: CDR1 LNHDA, CDR2 SQIVND (reference sequence). This CDR3 contains 14 residues. General study points: The study found that CD8+ T cells averaged more expanded clones than CD4+.

The J gene is TRBJ2-7, the V gene TRBV19; D may be TRBD1 or TRBD2 (5 bases each). The sequencing here drew on CD4+ or CD8+ T cells sorted from blood, taken in a trial of the OX40 agonist ivuxolimab. This clonotype was sampled from an adult with an advanced solid tumor such as melanoma, head and neck, liver or kidney cancer. As DNA, the CDR3 is TGTGCCAGTAGTGCCAGGAGAGGGGCCGACGAGCAGTACTTC. This gives the protein CASSARRGADEQYF.